This T cell receptor (beta chain) was recovered during a study of spatial heterogeneity in lung cancer. Looking at the study overall: Detection consistently yielded more beta chains than alpha chains. Notes on the study in general: Coverage was estimated at approximately 7% of tumor T cells for alpha chains and approximately 14% for beta chains. Tumor mutation counts were tracked by expanded intratumoral alpha and beta TCR counts.

The time point denotes: sample taken at primary tumor resection. No cells were sorted before sequencing. The whole RNA sequenced was extracted from tumor, nontumor lung or frozen PBMC. TCRdb redid the calling of the 5' RACE reads with MiXCR, one entry per CDR3 protein. Altogether roughly 7,000 distinct CDR3 sequences are present, 11% to 15% being singletons, with the ten largest covering approximately 8.1%. On this clonotype: Its specificity is not known. The size of this beta chain means little, since it is a stray read in a library made for alpha chains.

This TCR was sampled from a female donor with early-stage non-small cell lung cancer. The sample was lung tumor tissue, taken at surgery.

CDR3 DNA: TGTGCCAGCAGTTGGGGGGTGACAGGGAGCTCTGGGGCCAACGTCCTGACTTTC. This encodes CASSWGVTGSSGANVLTF. V usage is TRBV12-3 or TRBV12-4 and J usage is TRBJ2-6; a weak D match, TRBD1 (7 bases). This CDR3 contains 18 residues. The V end was cut by 4 bases, the J end by 0 bases, with 16 bases between.